This is a list of T cell receptor beta chains from one sample in a study of blood T cell repertoires in COVID-19. Clones were read by immunoSEQ multiplex PCR, and TCRdb kept only the in-frame ones, dropping some. In the table there are 270,000 or so clones, 65% to 90% of which are singletons. The source material was peripheral blood. Receptors were obtained from a human donor in a cohort sampled during active COVID-19. Each CDR3 is given with its conserved first and last residue. The order of the fields is J gene, V gene, CDR3 protein.

>TRBJ2-7|TRBV7-2
CASSSDSRPVYEQYF
>TRBJ1-5|TRBV19
CASSSSPGANQPQHF
>TRBJ2-1|TRBV28
CASSPTGTGQNNEQFF
>TRBJ1-4|TRBV19
CASSGQRNEKLFF
>TRBJ2-1|TRBV7-2
CASSPTTHFNEQFF
>TRBJ2-3|TRBV19
CASSLEPPGAHLADRRTDTQYF
>TRBJ2-5|TRBV6-1
CASSGSPDRIQETQYF
>TRBJ2-7|TRBV6-4
CASSEPRGLTYEQYF
>TRBJ2-1|TRBV3-1/TRBV3-2
CASLDIYNEQFF
>TRBJ2-1|TRBV7-9
CASSLGSGTYNEQFF
>TRBJ2-1|TRBV7-2
CASRLGLAGSEQFF
>TRBJ1-5|TRBV28
CASSRYVGSNQPQHF
>TRBJ2-7|TRBV2
CASSEFTSGIGEQYF